This T cell receptor (beta chain) originates from a study of T cells expressing NK-cell markers (dated by TCRdb to 2018 to 2020). Background on the whole study: About eight donors provided sorted CD3+CD56+NKG2C+, CD3+CD56+NKG2C- and CD3+CD56-NKG2C+ T-cell subsets, whose TCR beta-chain repertoires were profiled. Of the eight sequenced donors, seven were found to be HCMV-seropositive and one was found to be HCMV-seronegative. The eight sequenced donors were randomly selected healthy volunteers, three men and five women. Illumina HiSeq 2000/2500, MiSeq or NextSeq was used to sequence libraries as 2 x 150 bp reads. What the study reported, not specific to this receptor: Those dominant clonotypes were again the most abundant among CD3+CD56-NKG2C+ cells in a few donors, at 28.3-60.1%. In roughly 6 donors, the dominant CD3+CD56+NKG2C+ clonotypes were among the top 10 CD8+ clonotypes and accounted for about 1.0-7.0% of CD8+ T cells. Whether the expanded NKG2C-expressing T cell clones were specific for HCMV antigens remained unclear.

As for this clonotype: Its specific antigen is unknown.

TCRdb records Illumina HiSeq 2000 as the sequencer. TCR beta cDNA libraries were made by 5'RACE template switching that added a universal primer site and unique molecular identifiers. Priming for cDNA synthesis came from the TCR beta constant segment, and two successive PCR amplification steps followed. Regarding the original processing steps: MIGEC was used to demultiplex reads and group the reads by UMI, and MiTCR was used to assemble and quantify clonotypes. To remove erroneous sequences, TCR cDNA sequences were retained only when supported by two or more reads. The tcR package was used for downstream repertoire analysis, with clonotypes matched between fractions based on CDR3 nucleotide sequence plus V segment. VDJmatch was used to annotate antigen specificity against VDJdb, with one amino acid substitution allowed in CDR3. TCRdb reprocessed the public reads and reports one entry per CDR3 protein sequence, without DNA. TCRdb, not the original authors, processed these V and J calls. This sample's table contains 500,000 to 700,000 distinct CDR3 sequences. The ten largest clones add up to 3.5% to 4.5% of the sample.

HCMV-specific IgG was detected in serum with a commercial ELISA kit to determine HCMV serostatus. Ficoll density gradient centrifugation was used to isolate peripheral blood mononuclear cells from blood. The cysteine opens and the phenylalanine closes a CDR3 of 16 amino acids. Only the protein sequence is given. The germline V gene gives CDR1 as SGHTA and CDR2 as FQGNSA. This receptor chain uses TRBV7-2 and TRBJ2-5; with no DNA, the TCRdb D assignment of TRBD1 cannot be verified. What was sequenced was blood T cells: a sorted CD56 or NKG2C T cell subset, CD4+ or CD8+ T cells, or bulk PBMC T cells (not recorded which). The clonotype originates from a man between 18 and 35 years old in good health. Donor details come from another sample of the same person, matched by shared clones. The encoded CDR3 is CASSPLPRGYQETQYF. The CDR3 plus the reference TRBV7-2 and TRBJ2-5 genes for the other parts give the full variable domain: GAGVSQSPSNKVTEKGKDVELRCDPISGHTALYWYRQSLGQGLEFLIYFQGNSAPDKSGLPSDRFSAERTGGSVSTLTIQRTQQEDSAVYLCASSPLPRGYQETQYFGPGTRLLVL.